This is a list of T cell receptor beta chains from one sample in a study of identical twins. TCRdb fed the 5' RACE reads into MiXCR, producing one record per CDR3 protein. The data show a few hundred thousand distinct CDR3 sequences, roughly 13% seen once. These data were also reused for a study on yellow fever vaccine responses in identical twins.

Sequencing used memory (CD45RO+) T cells sorted from blood. The source of these receptors is a woman aged 18 to 35 in good health. Each CDR3 is given with its conserved first and last residue. A D gene is named only where the DNA matches it firmly. Clone size is stated in some rows and not others, as once, few, many or a class when expanded.

D gene: -
J gene: TRBJ2-5
V gene: TRBV6-2/TRBV6-3
clone size: -
CDR3 DNA: TGTGCCAGCAGTTACCCGGATCAGGGCCAGACCCAGTACTTC
CDR3 protein: CASSYPDQGQTQYF

D gene: -
J gene: TRBJ2-1
V gene: TRBV5-1
clone size: few
CDR3 DNA: TGCGCCAGCAGCGCCGGACAGATCAATGAGCAGTTCTTC
CDR3 protein: CASSAGQINEQFF

D gene: TRBD2
J gene: TRBJ2-3
V gene: TRBV10-2
clone size: -
CDR3 DNA: TGCGCCAGCAGTCAACTAGCGGGAGTAACAGATACGCAGTATTTT
CDR3 protein: CASSQLAGVTDTQYF

D gene: -
J gene: TRBJ2-7
V gene: TRBV3-1
clone size: -
CDR3 DNA: TGTGCCAGCAGCCCATTTTCAATATCCGGCGAGCAGTACTTC
CDR3 protein: CASSPFSISGEQYF

D gene: -
J gene: TRBJ2-5
V gene: TRBV3-1
clone size: -
CDR3 DNA: TGTGCCAGCAGCCAGATGGACAGATTCCAAGAGACCCAGTACTTC
CDR3 protein: CASSQMDRFQETQYF

D gene: TRBD1
J gene: TRBJ1-5
V gene: TRBV20-1
clone size: few
CDR3 DNA: TGCAGTGCTAGGTTCGGGACAGGGGGCCGGGGTCAGCCCCAGCATTTT
CDR3 protein: CSARFGTGGRGQPQHF

D gene: TRBD1
J gene: TRBJ2-1
V gene: TRBV6-1
clone size: few
CDR3 DNA: TGTGCCAGCAGTGGGACCGGGACAGGAAAGGGCAATGAGCAGTTCTTC
CDR3 protein: CASSGTGTGKGNEQFF

D gene: -
J gene: TRBJ2-1
V gene: TRBV7-8
clone size: many
CDR3 DNA: TGTGCCAGCAGCTTAGCGGGGCGTTCCTACAATGAGCAGTTCTTC
CDR3 protein: CASSLAGRSYNEQFF

D gene: -
J gene: TRBJ2-7
V gene: TRBV3-1
clone size: -
CDR3 DNA: TGTGCCAGCAGCCAGAACGGACCCTCCTACGAGCAGTACTTC
CDR3 protein: CASSQNGPSYEQYF

D gene: -
J gene: TRBJ1-2
V gene: TRBV6-1
clone size: once
CDR3 DNA: TGTGCCAGCAGTCATACCCCAGGGGAAGCTTACTATGGCTACACCTTC
CDR3 protein: CASSHTPGEAYYGYTF

D gene: -
J gene: TRBJ2-7
V gene: TRBV20-1
clone size: few
CDR3 DNA: TGCAGTGCTAGGGCGAGTACCTACGAGCAGTACTTC
CDR3 protein: CSARASTYEQYF

D gene: TRBD2
J gene: TRBJ2-7
V gene: TRBV7-2
clone size: -
CDR3 DNA: TGTGCCAGCAGCTCTAGCGGGGATTCCTACGAGCAGTACTTC
CDR3 protein: CASSSSGDSYEQYF

D gene: -
J gene: TRBJ2-5
V gene: TRBV12-3/TRBV12-4
clone size: -
CDR3 DNA: TGTGCCAGCAGGAGAGGGACGGTAGAGACCCAGTACTTC
CDR3 protein: CASRRGTVETQYF